The 10 T cell receptor beta chains below were found in one sample sequenced in a study of CD8 T cells in ankylosing spondylitis listed by TCRdb under 2017. Study-wide conclusions, independent of this receptor: Blood from ankylosing spondylitis patients appeared to be characterized by a TCR beta motif composed of several highly homologous amino acid variants.

No cognate antigen is known for these TCRs. Libraries were made using 5' RACE. TCRdb records Illumina HiSeq 2500 as the sequencer. Using fastp trimming at Q25 and MiXCR clonotype assembly, TCRdb reanalyzed the public sequencing data and kept in-frame beta chains. Every entry covers one CDR3 protein and lists the most common genes and DNA from its rows. This sample is represented by approximately 400,000 distinct CDR3 sequences; roughly 18% of them were singletons. The biggest ten clones account for approximately 0.93% of the sample. Specimen: blood, either unsorted or a sorted T cell fraction (not recorded which). These receptors all come from a male donor with ankylosing spondylitis.

This clonotype has only a few counts. The chain employs TRBV27 and TRBJ2-2; D is possibly TRBD2 (5 bases). Germline CDR1 reads MNHEY; CDR2 reads SMNVEV (reference sequence). The V end lost 3 bases, the J end lost 6 bases, and 14 bases lay between the germline ends. This CDR3 contains 15 residues. The DNA for the CDR3 is TGTGCCAGCAGTTTCGGGGTTAGTGGACCCGGGGAGCTGTTTTTT. This gives the protein CASSFGVSGPGELFF.

This chain uses TRBV6-1 with TRBJ2-7, with 10 bases identical to TRBD2. From germline, CDR1 is MNHNS and CDR2 SASEGT. This CDR3 is 15 amino acids long. V lost 4 bases, J lost 2 bases, and 5 bases stayed unmatched. CDR3 DNA sequence: TGTGCCAGCAGTGGCGGGACTAGCGTAGCCTACGAGCAGTACTTC. It encodes CASSGGTSVAYEQYF.

This clonotype was picked up a small number of times. This chain uses TRBV6-1 with TRBJ1-1; the D gene is possibly TRBD1 (6 bases). The CDR3 totals 16 residues. Between the trimmed V and J ends, which lost 0 bases and 5 bases, there was a span of 16 bases. From germline, CDR1 is MNHNS and CDR2 SASEGT. CDR3 coding DNA: TGTGCCAGCAGTGAAGCGCTTGGGGGGCGAAGAACTGAAGCTTTCTTT. Residues: CASSEALGGRRTEAFF.

Remarks on this clonotype: Given a much more abundant clone one base away, this may be a read error. J is TRBJ2-1 and V is TRBV5-1; 9 bases fit TRBD1. Trimming cost V 2 bases and J 7 bases; bases outside gene matches: 10. CDR3 size: 16 residues. Germline-derived CDR1 and CDR2 are SGHRS and YFSETQ. CDR3 amino acids: CASSLDLGQGTNEQFF. The CDR3 DNA sequence: TGCGCCAGCAGCTTAGACTTGGGACAGGGAACTAATGAGCAGTTCTTC. Combining the CDR3 with reference TRBV5-1 and TRBJ2-1 gives the whole variable domain KAGVTQTPRYLIKTRGQQVTLSCSPISGHRSVSWYQQTPGQGLQFLFEYFSETQRNKGNFPGRFSGRQFSNSRSEMNVSTLELGDSALYLCASSLDLGQGTNEQFFGPGTRLTVL.

This clonotype was seen only a few times. Sequence at one end of the junction differs from germline and may be a read error. J is TRBJ1-1 and V is TRBV7-2, with 7 nucleotides matching TRBD1. The CDR3 is 16 residues long. Germline V lookup: CDR1 SGHTA, CDR2 FQGNSA. In nucleotides, the CDR3 is TGTGCCAGCAGATTAGGGCCCCACCGGACAGGTACTGAAGCTTTCTTT. It translates to CASRLGPHRTGTEAFF.

This clonotype has only a few counts. J is TRBJ2-3 and V is TRBV4-3; D is perhaps TRBD1 or TRBD2 (5 bases each). V lost 2 bases and J 4 bases, leaving 16 bases between the germline ends. The V gene's germline CDR1 is LGHNA and CDR2 YSLEER. The CDR3 contains 16 residues. In DNA, the CDR3 is TGCGCCAGCAGCCAAAGATCGGGGCTTCCGCCAGATACGCAGTATTTT. Amino acid sequence: CASSQRSGLPPDTQYF.

This clonotype turned up a few times. This chain uses TRBV24-1 with TRBJ2-7, with 11 positions matching TRBD1. V shed 4 bases and J 6 bases; nucleotides not matched to a gene: 7. CDR3 length equals 15 residues. The germline V gene encodes CDR1 KGHDR and CDR2 SFDVKD. The DNA for the CDR3 is TGTGCCACCAGTGAAGCCGGACAGGGGGCTATCGAGCAGTACTTC. Its protein is CATSEAGQGAIEQYF.

This clonotype was observed a few times. This chain joins TRBV5-1 and TRBJ1-4; no clear D gene. V lost 7 bases to trimming and J lost 4 bases, with 17 bases between them. Germline V gives CDR1 SGHRS, CDR2 YFSETQ. The CDR3 loop spans 15 amino acids. The CDR3 region has the DNA TGCGCCAGCCCCCCGCCCGGACGGCTTAATGAAAAACTGTTTTTT. Its protein is CASPPPGRLNEKLFF.

This clonotype was seen a handful of times. The V and J genes are TRBV28 and TRBJ1-2, with 7 bases lining up with TRBD1. The CDR3 covers 13 residues. J gave up 7 bases and V 6 bases, and 8 bases lay outside the gene matches. Looked up from germline, CDR1 is MDHEN and CDR2 is SYDVKM. The CDR3 DNA reads TGTGCCAGCAGGAACGAGGGGGCGGGTGGCTACACCTTC. It is translated as CASRNEGAGGYTF.

This clonotype was seen at least ten times. The genes are TRBV5-1 and TRBJ2-7; 7 positions agree with TRBD2. V dropped 0 bases and J dropped 3; count of bases not matched to a gene: 6. CDR1 SGHRS and CDR2 YFSETQ come from the germline V gene. CDR3 length: 15 residues. The CDR3 bases are TGCGCCAGCAGCTTGGCCCCGGGAGGAAGCTACGAGCAGTACTTC. Translated: CASSLAPGGSYEQYF.